The source of this TCR beta chain is a study of T cells in Graves' hyperthyroidism and ophthalmopathy (dated by TCRdb to about 2019). About the investigation overall: Peripheral blood samples were taken at initial diagnosis, before any treatment was given. In several Graves' hyperthyroidism patients, the study also compared T-cell repertoires from thyroid tissue with T-cell repertoires from blood. After blood sampling, hyperthyroidism patients were treated with methimazole at a starting dose of 30 mg daily, and ophthalmopathy patients were treated with high-dose intravenous methylprednisolone. Prospective prediction of ophthalmopathy was tested in an independent validation cohort consisting of about 20 hyperthyroidism patients and approximately 16 patients who later progressed to ophthalmopathy. The paper describes TCR Vbeta CDR3 sequencing of about 140 peripheral blood samples, made up of about 40 ophthalmopathy patients, roughly 75 hyperthyroidism patients and around 17 progressor patients. The 100 discovery patients were randomly split 7:3 into training and test sets. TCR V-J signatures able to tell the groups apart were searched for in a discovery cohort of 90 to 100 patients, of whom about 40 had Graves' ophthalmopathy and 57 had stable Graves' hyperthyroidism. On the study overall, not on this receptor specifically: No statistical method was used to set the sample size in advance, and investigators knew the group allocation. In validation, progression to ophthalmopathy was predicted by the model with 70.59% sensitivity and roughly 76% specificity, a median of 6.5 months before onset. In cross-validation, a model built on a 13 V-J signature told ophthalmopathy apart from stable hyperthyroidism with just under 90% sensitivity and roughly 82% specificity, and in testing the same model reached 80%/75%. Most expanded thyroid clonotypes (frequency above 0.001) were also detected in blood, a finding suggesting that blood repertoires may reflect thyroid immune responses.

Taken from the germline V gene, the CDR1 and CDR2 loops are SGHVS and FNYEAQ. Inclusive of the bounding cysteine and phenylalanine, the CDR3 is 15 residues long. Only the CDR3 DNA is retained, 45 bases long and in frame from the first base. The V and J ends are trimmed by 3 bases and 1 base, leaving 9 bases between them. This clonotype showed up just a few times. The target of this receptor is not known. No much larger clone exists at a distance of one base, and base qualities are not known. Stable Graves' hyperthyroidism was defined as the absence of progression to ophthalmopathy over 18 months of follow-up. Hyperthyroidism patients were newly diagnosed, had a disease duration of under 2 months, and were aged 18 to 65 years. Any patient with an uncontrolled infection, another autoimmune disease, pregnancy or lactation was excluded. Clinical symptoms, serum thyroxine and TRAb, thyroid ultrasound, and orbital computed tomography formed the basis for the diagnoses. PBMCs were separated from approximately 9.9 ml of fresh peripheral blood using Ficoll-Paque density gradient centrifugation. Total RNA was extracted using Trizol reagent, and RNA quality was assessed on an Agilent 2100 Bioanalyzer.

The TCR beta CDR3 regions were amplified from RNA transcripts. The TCR CDR3 was subjected to a first round of RT-PCR using the HTBI primer set and the Qiagen OneStep RT-PCR kit. The libraries were constructed in a second round of multiplex PCR and then size-selected and purified. The libraries were sequenced on an Illumina HiSeq2000 using paired-end 100 bp reads. Per the source publication's procedure: Raw data were processed with SOAPnuke, discarding reads with adapters, uncalled bases, mean Phred below 15, or no exact constant-primer or identifier match. COPE v1.2.5 was used to merge the high-quality paired reads, and each unique nucleotide sequence was defined as a clonotype. MiTCR v1.1 was used to align clonotypes to the IMGT TRBV, TRBD and TRBJ reference segments. The analysis included only V-J combinations with a frequency above 0.0001, which together covered approximately 99% of the repertoires. The TCS score was defined as F50 (clonal expansion) divided by E x V (chaos), with BLOSUM62-based TCRdist calculated between CDR3 peptides within each V-J. Welch's t-statistics and random forest reduced around 520 V-J features to 10 to 15, which were used in a naive Bayes classifier (R e1071). TCRdb itself trimmed the public reads at Q25 with fastp, ran MiXCR and retained productive beta chains. When rows share a CDR3 protein, they turn into one entry using the most common DNA and genes. The V and J calls were determined by TCRdb, not by the authors. The table for this sample lists more than 350,000 distinct CDR3 sequences; about 16% of them were counted only once. The ten most abundant clones make up approximately 32% of the sample.

The material sequenced was blood. The TCR comes from a woman aged 25 to 45 with Graves' hyperthyroidism. The rearrangement combines TRBV7-6 with TRBJ2-2; confidence is insufficient to name the D gene. The DNA reads as follows: TGTGCCAGCAGCTTCTCGAGCCAGAACACCGGGGAGCTGTTTTTT. Its coded protein is CASSFSSQNTGELFF.